These 30 T cell receptor beta chains came from one sample sequenced in a study of blood T cell repertoires in COVID-19. The data were produced by immunoSEQ multiplex PCR, yet TCRdb's version contains in-frame clones alone and is incomplete. This table has under 150,000 clones, roughly nine tenths appearing once. Sequences were obtained from peripheral blood. Receptors originate from a human donor with active COVID-19. The donor label of this sample is uncertain.

This sequence joins TRBV5-4 and TRBJ1-1, with 9 bases lining up with TRBD1. Per germline, CDR1 SGHNT and CDR2 YYREEE (reference sequence). After removal of 3 bases from V and 4 bases from J, the junction contained 10 bases not matched to a gene. There are 16 residues in the CDR3. In nucleotides, the CDR3 is TGTGCCAGCAGCTCACCGGGACAGGGTGTGGGCACTGAAGCTTTCTTT. Translating gives CASSSPGQGVGTEAFF.

The CDR3 DNA follows: TGCGCCAGCAGTGAAAACGCGGGGGCTGGCACAGATACGCAGTATTTT. Its protein is CASSENAGAGTDTQYF. The V gene is TRBV10-1, the J gene TRBJ2-3; D possibly corresponds to TRBD2 (7 bases). V lost 3 bases and J 1 base, leaving 14 bases between the germline ends. The CDR3 is 16 amino acids. CDR1 and CDR2 from the germline V gene are WNHNN and SYGVQD (reference sequence).

The chain is built from TRBV6-5 and TRBJ2-5, with a tentative D call TRBD2 (5 bases). CDR1 and CDR2 from the germline V gene are MNHEY and SVGAGI. CDR3 size: 12 residues. V was cut by 6 bases and J by 4 bases, with 9 bases left in between. The CDR3 here is CASSRGGETQYF. The CDR3 nucleotides are TGTGCCAGCAGCCGGGGTGGAGAGACCCAGTACTTC.

The chain combines TRBV4-2 with TRBJ2-7, with D possibly TRBD2 on 5 matching bases. The germline V and J ends were trimmed by 4 bases and 3 bases, with 10 bases remaining between them. The CDR3 is 13 amino acids. Germline values: CDR1 LGHNA, CDR2 YNFKEQ. The CDR3 loop is CASSPDSGYEQYF. CDR3 coding DNA: TGTGCCAGCAGCCCGGACTCCGGCTACGAGCAGTACTTC.

This chain uses TRBV4-3 with TRBJ2-5; TRBD1 matches at 7 bases. The CDR3 contains 13 residues. The germline CDR1 and CDR2 sequences are LGHNA and YSLEER. J was trimmed by 8 bases and V by 0 bases; bases with no gene match: 3. CDR3: CASSQDSGGTQYF. The CDR3 DNA follows: TGCGCCAGCAGCCAAGATTCAGGGGGAACCCAGTACTTC.

The V and J genes are TRBV7-9 and TRBJ1-5, with TRBD1 matching over 10 bases. The CDR3 is 14 residues long. With V trimmed by 3 bases and J by 6 bases, 2 bases remained unmatched. The germline V gene has CDR1 SEHNR and CDR2 FQNEAQ (reference sequence). CDR3: CASSLTGGSQPQHF. CDR3 nucleotides: TGTGCCAGCAGCTTGACAGGGGGCAGTCAGCCCCAGCATTTT.

The V call is TRBV18, the J call TRBJ1-1; TRBD1 aligns across 8 bases. J gave up 0 bases and V 3 bases, and 6 bases lay outside the gene matches. Germline V gene sequence: CDR1 KGHSH, CDR2 LQKENI. The CDR3 length is 16 residues. CDR3 DNA sequence: TGTGCCAGCTCACCTGGGACAGGCAGTATGAACACTGAAGCTTTCTTT. Protein sequence: CASSPGTGSMNTEAFF.

The chain uses TRBV6-5 and TRBJ1-6; D is possibly TRBD1 (5 bases). The CDR3 extends over 16 amino acids. Germline loops: CDR1 MNHEY, CDR2 SVGAGI. The ends were cut back, 2 bases at V and 1 base at J, with 9 bases in the middle. CDR3 in amino acids: CASSYEGRSYNSPLHF. For the CDR3, the DNA is TGTGCCAGCAGTTACGAGGGGAGGTCCTATAATTCACCCCTCCACTTT.

The gene calls are TRBV27 and TRBJ1-6; D not resolved. CDR3 size: 15 residues. With 6 bases removed from V and 6 bases from J, the gap between germline ends came to 15 bases. The germline gives CDR1 MNHEY, CDR2 SMNVEV (reference sequence). DNA for the CDR3: TGTGCCAGCAGCTACAAGCGGGTCGGTAATTCACCCCTCCACTTT. Encoded protein: CASSYKRVGNSPLHF.

The gene calls are TRBV7-2 and TRBJ1-2; D uncertain. Germline V gene data show CDR1 as SGHTA and CDR2 as FQGNSA. The CDR3 totals 15 residues. V lost 1 base, J lost 3 bases, and 12 bases lay in between. This chain's CDR3 is CASSLGGITDYGYTF. The CDR3 DNA sequence: TGTGCCAGCAGCTTAGGAGGGATAACCGACTATGGCTACACCTTC.

The rearrangement links TRBV18 to TRBJ2-7; D is unresolved. The CDR3 has 12 amino acids. V was pared by 0 bases and J by 7 bases, with 7 bases between. CDR1 is KGHSH, CDR2 LQKENI, per germline. The chain's CDR3 is CASSPPFEEQYF. DNA for the CDR3: TGTGCCAGCTCACCACCGTTCGAGGAGCAGTACTTC.

CDR3: CASSQVSQAAYGYTF. The CDR3, as DNA: TGTGCCAGCAGCCAAGTCTCCCAGGCCGCCTATGGCTACACCTTC. V is TRBV4-2 and J is TRBJ1-2; D unresolved. The V end was cut by 1 base, the J end by 4 bases, with 13 bases between. The CDR3 is made up of 15 amino acids. CDR1 and CDR2 from the germline V gene are LGHNA and YNFKEQ.

This clone was seen once. This chain joins TRBV19 and TRBJ2-1, with TRBD1 matching over 9 bases. This CDR3 is 15 amino acids long. The junction had 9 bases not matched to a gene; V was cut back by 3 bases and J by 9 bases. Germline CDR1 LNHDA, CDR2 SQIVND (reference sequence). CDR3 in amino acids: CASSIGTGRLIEQFF. CDR3 bases: TGTGCCAGTAGTATTGGGACAGGGAGGTTGATTGAGCAGTTCTTC.

The chain has TRBV28 and TRBJ2-7; 9 positions agree with TRBD2. Germline V gives CDR1 MDHEN, CDR2 SYDVKM. The CDR3 runs 14 residues. Trimming removed 5 bases from V and 3 bases from J; junction bases left unmatched: 5. The CDR3 DNA sequence: TGTGCCAGCAGTGTAGCGGGGGCTCTCTACGAGCAGTACTTC. This codes for CASSVAGALYEQYF.

This chain links TRBV18 with TRBJ1-1, with 8 bases that match TRBD1. CDR1 and CDR2 (germline): KGHSH, LQKENI. The ends lost 5 bases at V and 5 bases at J; junction bases unmatched: 4. The CDR3 totals 13 residues. CDR3 loop: CASSSTGVTEAFF. For the CDR3, the DNA is TGTGCCAGCTCATCGACAGGGGTGACTGAAGCTTTCTTT.

The J gene is TRBJ1-6, the V gene TRBV9; no clear D gene. Germline V lookup: CDR1 SGDLS, CDR2 YYNGEE. This CDR3 comprises 16 residues. V lost 1 base and J 7 bases, leaving 15 bases between the germline ends. Here the CDR3 DNA reads TGTGCCAGCAGCGTATCGGGGTCGGTTATAAATTCACCCCTCCACTTT. The encoded protein is CASSVSGSVINSPLHF.

This clone was detected once. The V call is TRBV7-2, the J call TRBJ2-4; 7 positions match TRBD2. Trimming cost V 1 base and J 0 bases; bases outside gene matches: 3. Germline-derived CDR1 and CDR2 are SGHTA and FQGNSA. The CDR3 runs 16 residues. CDR3 protein: CASSLDPSGAKNIQYF. The CDR3 nucleotides read TGTGCCAGCAGCTTAGACCCTAGCGGAGCCAAAAACATTCAGTACTTC.

The rearrangement links TRBV27 to TRBJ2-2; tentative D call: TRBD2 (6 bases). Germline V CDR1 and CDR2: MNHEY, SMNVEV (reference sequence). The V gene lost 7 bases and the J gene lost 8 bases, with 20 bases spanning the gap. The CDR3 is 15 amino acids. CDR3 sequence: CASTSLGGRAGELFF. CDR3 coding DNA: TGTGCCAGCACGAGTCTCGGGGGTAGGGCGGGGGAGCTGTTTTTT.

The chain has TRBV14 and TRBJ2-1; 9 positions agree with TRBD2. J was trimmed by 13 bases and V by 1 base; bases with no gene match: 11. The CDR3 consists of 15 residues. The germline CDR1 and CDR2 sequences are SGHDN and FVKESK. The CDR3 DNA follows: TGTGCCAGCAGCCAAGGGGCGCGGGGGGGCAGTAGTCAGTTCTTC. Amino acids: CASSQGARGGSSQFF.

This clone was recorded once. The chain is built from TRBV4-3 and TRBJ2-3; 9 positions agree with TRBD2. Trimming cost V 5 bases and J 2 bases; bases outside gene matches: 2. Germline CDR1 reads LGHNA; CDR2 reads YSLEER. The CDR3 runs to 14 residues. CDR3 DNA: TGCGCCAGCAGCGCGGGGGGGCACACAGATACGCAGTATTTT. Its translation is CASSAGGHTDTQYF.

This clone has just a few counts. The chain is built from TRBV4-1 and TRBJ1-5, with D perhaps matching TRBD1 (6 bases). The ends were cut back, 4 bases at V and 1 base at J, with 20 bases in the middle. This CDR3 is 18 amino acids long. Germline V gene lookup returns CDR1 MGHRA and CDR2 YSYEKL. This CDR3 reads CASSLIPSIQGSNQPQHF. The CDR3 region has the DNA TGCGCCAGCAGCCTCATCCCGTCCATACAGGGCAGCAATCAGCCCCAGCATTTT.

J is TRBJ1-5 and V is TRBV4-3; no clear D. This CDR3 has 15 amino acids. Germline V CDR1 and CDR2: LGHNA, YSLEER. V was clipped by 0 bases and J by 7 bases, with 13 bases between them. CDR3 coding DNA: TGCGCCAGCAGCCAAGACTGGGGTTCGGGGCAGCCCCAGCATTTT. Its protein is CASSQDWGSGQPQHF.

The count of this clone is one. CDR3 amino acids: CASSGIGTGQDEQYF. CDR3 DNA: TGTGCCAGCAGTGGAATCGGGACAGGGCAAGACGAGCAGTACTTC. The V and J genes are TRBV6-2 or TRBV6-3 and TRBJ2-7; 9 nucleotides agree with TRBD1. The germline CDR1 and CDR2 sequences are MNHEY and SVGEGT. Trimming at V came to 5 bases and at J to 5 bases, leaving 10 bases not matched to a gene. The CDR3 is 15 amino acids.

The chain is built from TRBV10-1 and TRBJ2-7; 14 bases agree with TRBD2. CDR3 size: 16 residues. CDR1 is WNHNN, CDR2 SYGVQD, per germline (reference sequence). The V and J ends lost 1 base and 5 bases, in that order; junction bases with no gene match: 4. The CDR3 DNA is TGCGCCAGCAGTGAGTTGACTAGCGGGGGGGCCAACGAGCAGTACTTC. It specifies CASSELTSGGANEQYF.

V is TRBV9 and J is TRBJ2-7, with a tentative D call TRBD1 (6 bases). The germline gives CDR1 SGDLS, CDR2 YYNGEE. Trimming removed 0 bases at V and 2 bases at J, with 12 bases between. The CDR3 length is 15 residues. The CDR3 DNA is TGTGCCAGCAGCGTAGGTCGGGACACTGCCTACGAGCAGTACTTC. This translates into CASSVGRDTAYEQYF.

The V and J genes are TRBV6-4 and TRBJ1-1, with D perhaps TRBD1 (6 bases). Deletions cut 0 bases from V and 5 bases from J, with 7 bases between. Per germline, CDR1 MRHNA and CDR2 SNTAGT. The CDR3 is 13 residues long. Here the CDR3 DNA reads TGTGCCAGCAGTGACTCACAGGGAACTGAAGCTTTCTTT. It translates to CASSDSQGTEAFF.

The table lists this clone with a few counts. The V call is TRBV7-9, the J call TRBJ1-6, with D hard to call. The germline gives CDR1 SEHNR, CDR2 FQNEAQ (reference sequence). The CDR3 totals 14 residues. Trimming took 1 base from V and 3 from J, leaving 4 bases between them. CDR3 sequence: CASSLDGYNSPLHF. CDR3 DNA sequence: TGTGCCAGCAGCTTAGACGGCTATAATTCACCCCTCCACTTT. Full variable domain (rest looked up from reference TRBV7-9 and TRBJ1-6): DTGVSQNPRHKITKRGQNVTFRCDPISEHNRLYWYRQTLGQGPEFLTYFQNEAQLEKSRLLSDRFSAERPKGSFSTLEIQRTEQGDSAMYLCASSLDGYNSPLHFGNGTRLTVT.

This chain links TRBV28 with TRBJ1-2; 8 bases map to TRBD1. Germline V CDR1 and CDR2: MDHEN, SYDVKM. This CDR3 has 13 residues. J was trimmed by 6 bases and V by 6 bases; bases with no gene match: 6. This chain's CDR3 is CASRTDRVNGYTF. Here the CDR3 DNA reads TGTGCCAGCAGAACGGACAGGGTGAATGGCTACACCTTC.

The J gene is TRBJ1-2, the V gene TRBV19, with TRBD1 identical over 9 bases. This CDR3 has 15 residues. The germline CDR1 and CDR2 sequences are LNHDA and SQIVND (reference sequence). V dropped 4 bases and J dropped 4; count of bases not matched to a gene: 7. The CDR3 nucleotides are TGTGCCAGTAGTACTGGGGGACAGGGACGCTATGGCTACACCTTC. This translates into CASSTGGQGRYGYTF.

The V call is TRBV7-8, the J call TRBJ2-5; a possible D gene is TRBD1 (5 bases). The germline V gene has CDR1 SGHVS and CDR2 FQNEAQ. The CDR3 consists of 15 residues. The germline V and J ends were trimmed by 6 bases and 1 base, with 15 bases remaining between them. The CDR3 spells CASRGLSMSQETQYF. CDR3 nucleotides: TGTGCCAGCAGGGGGCTAAGCATGAGCCAAGAGACCCAGTACTTC. The full variable domain, with the rest looked up from reference TRBV7-8 and TRBJ2-5, is GAGVSQSPRYKVAKRGQDVALRCDPISGHVSLFWYQQALGQGPEFLTYFQNEAQLDKSGLPSDRFFAERPEGSVSTLKIQRTQQEDSAVYLCASRGLSMSQETQYFGPGTRLLVL.